This T cell receptor (beta chain) is from a study of blood T cell repertoires in COVID-19. Profiling relied on immunoSEQ multiplex PCR, and the TCRdb table lists in-frame clones only, not all of them. The sample consists of around 260,000 clones, approximately 85% of them appearing once. CDR1 SGHRS and CDR2 YFSETQ come from the germline V gene. The J segment lost 8 bases and the V segment lost 4 bases, leaving 9 bases of the junction unmatched. CDR3 length: 15 residues. The V call is TRBV5-1, the J call TRBJ1-2, with 12 bases aligning to TRBD1. The source is a woman between 25 and 40 years old who had recovered from COVID-19. Input material: PBMCs or T cells enriched from blood (not recorded which). The CDR3 is CASSPQPGTGGGYTF. The CDR3 region has the DNA TGCGCCAGCAGCCCGCAGCCCGGGACAGGGGGCGGCTACACCTTC.